The sequence of this TCR beta chain was determined in a study of blood T cell repertoires in COVID-19. Study in general: The samples span acute and convalescent COVID-19 from the United States, Italy and Spain. T cells, B-cell-depleted T cells, or PBMCs supplied cDNA or gDNA.

Authors' methods: Using reference gene primer amplification, nucleated cell counts were estimated. Repertoires were generated with immunoSEQ multiplex PCR, while TCRdb's copy carries only in-frame clones and drops some. V and J calls and clone size are copied from that table; D and trimming were computed from the DNA. The sample has approximately 190,000 clones, roughly 80% seen once. The sequence was collected from a man in his sixties with acute or convalescent COVID-19. Sequencing was carried out using peripheral blood.

The CDR3 region has the DNA TGTGCCAGCAGCTCCCTCCGGAATGAGCAGTTCTTC. It specifies CASSSLRNEQFF. The chain combines TRBV7-3 with TRBJ2-1, with no clear D. Germline CDR1 reads SGHTA; CDR2 reads FQGTGA. The ends were cut back, 4 bases at V and 7 bases at J, with 8 bases in the middle. CDR3 length: 12 residues.